The entry that follows covers one T cell receptor (beta chain) sequence. As yet, its antigen is unknown. There was relapse after autologous stem cell transplantation in every patient, and there was variation in brentuximab vedotin exposure. The protocol was immunoSEQ multiplex PCR, while the TCRdb copy is restricted to in-frame clones and leaves out a portion. The repertoire has about 41,000 clones, 76% of them found once; the top ten carry about a fifth. The data are from a study of PD-1 blockade in classical Hodgkin lymphoma. CDR3 length: 11 amino acids. The V and J ends lost 2 bases and 9 bases respectively, with 7 bases between them. Germline V CDR1 and CDR2: SGHTA, FQGNSA. Points from the study as a whole: Some patients began nivolumab under 1 year after ASCT. These patients were excluded from later analyses. Before treatment, complete responders showed about the same diversity as newly diagnosed patients.

This sample comprised peripheral blood mononuclear cells (PBMCs), obtained at baseline. This TCR was recovered from a human donor with classical Hodgkin lymphoma. The chain joins TRBV7-2 to TRBJ1-2; no clear D gene. This CDR3 is CASSLRSRYTF. The CDR3 nucleotides read TGTGCCAGCAGCTTAAGGTCCCGCTACACCTTC.